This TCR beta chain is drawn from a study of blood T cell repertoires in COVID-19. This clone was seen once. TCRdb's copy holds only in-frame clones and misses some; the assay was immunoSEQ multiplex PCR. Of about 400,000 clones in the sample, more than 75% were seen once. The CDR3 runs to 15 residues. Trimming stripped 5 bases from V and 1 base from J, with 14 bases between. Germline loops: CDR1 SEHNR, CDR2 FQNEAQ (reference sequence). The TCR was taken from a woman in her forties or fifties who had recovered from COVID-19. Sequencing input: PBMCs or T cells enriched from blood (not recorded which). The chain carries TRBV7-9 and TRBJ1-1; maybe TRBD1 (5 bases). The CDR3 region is CASSPFRGGNTEAFF. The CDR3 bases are TGTGCCAGCAGCCCCTTCCGGGGGGGGAACACTGAAGCTTTCTTT.